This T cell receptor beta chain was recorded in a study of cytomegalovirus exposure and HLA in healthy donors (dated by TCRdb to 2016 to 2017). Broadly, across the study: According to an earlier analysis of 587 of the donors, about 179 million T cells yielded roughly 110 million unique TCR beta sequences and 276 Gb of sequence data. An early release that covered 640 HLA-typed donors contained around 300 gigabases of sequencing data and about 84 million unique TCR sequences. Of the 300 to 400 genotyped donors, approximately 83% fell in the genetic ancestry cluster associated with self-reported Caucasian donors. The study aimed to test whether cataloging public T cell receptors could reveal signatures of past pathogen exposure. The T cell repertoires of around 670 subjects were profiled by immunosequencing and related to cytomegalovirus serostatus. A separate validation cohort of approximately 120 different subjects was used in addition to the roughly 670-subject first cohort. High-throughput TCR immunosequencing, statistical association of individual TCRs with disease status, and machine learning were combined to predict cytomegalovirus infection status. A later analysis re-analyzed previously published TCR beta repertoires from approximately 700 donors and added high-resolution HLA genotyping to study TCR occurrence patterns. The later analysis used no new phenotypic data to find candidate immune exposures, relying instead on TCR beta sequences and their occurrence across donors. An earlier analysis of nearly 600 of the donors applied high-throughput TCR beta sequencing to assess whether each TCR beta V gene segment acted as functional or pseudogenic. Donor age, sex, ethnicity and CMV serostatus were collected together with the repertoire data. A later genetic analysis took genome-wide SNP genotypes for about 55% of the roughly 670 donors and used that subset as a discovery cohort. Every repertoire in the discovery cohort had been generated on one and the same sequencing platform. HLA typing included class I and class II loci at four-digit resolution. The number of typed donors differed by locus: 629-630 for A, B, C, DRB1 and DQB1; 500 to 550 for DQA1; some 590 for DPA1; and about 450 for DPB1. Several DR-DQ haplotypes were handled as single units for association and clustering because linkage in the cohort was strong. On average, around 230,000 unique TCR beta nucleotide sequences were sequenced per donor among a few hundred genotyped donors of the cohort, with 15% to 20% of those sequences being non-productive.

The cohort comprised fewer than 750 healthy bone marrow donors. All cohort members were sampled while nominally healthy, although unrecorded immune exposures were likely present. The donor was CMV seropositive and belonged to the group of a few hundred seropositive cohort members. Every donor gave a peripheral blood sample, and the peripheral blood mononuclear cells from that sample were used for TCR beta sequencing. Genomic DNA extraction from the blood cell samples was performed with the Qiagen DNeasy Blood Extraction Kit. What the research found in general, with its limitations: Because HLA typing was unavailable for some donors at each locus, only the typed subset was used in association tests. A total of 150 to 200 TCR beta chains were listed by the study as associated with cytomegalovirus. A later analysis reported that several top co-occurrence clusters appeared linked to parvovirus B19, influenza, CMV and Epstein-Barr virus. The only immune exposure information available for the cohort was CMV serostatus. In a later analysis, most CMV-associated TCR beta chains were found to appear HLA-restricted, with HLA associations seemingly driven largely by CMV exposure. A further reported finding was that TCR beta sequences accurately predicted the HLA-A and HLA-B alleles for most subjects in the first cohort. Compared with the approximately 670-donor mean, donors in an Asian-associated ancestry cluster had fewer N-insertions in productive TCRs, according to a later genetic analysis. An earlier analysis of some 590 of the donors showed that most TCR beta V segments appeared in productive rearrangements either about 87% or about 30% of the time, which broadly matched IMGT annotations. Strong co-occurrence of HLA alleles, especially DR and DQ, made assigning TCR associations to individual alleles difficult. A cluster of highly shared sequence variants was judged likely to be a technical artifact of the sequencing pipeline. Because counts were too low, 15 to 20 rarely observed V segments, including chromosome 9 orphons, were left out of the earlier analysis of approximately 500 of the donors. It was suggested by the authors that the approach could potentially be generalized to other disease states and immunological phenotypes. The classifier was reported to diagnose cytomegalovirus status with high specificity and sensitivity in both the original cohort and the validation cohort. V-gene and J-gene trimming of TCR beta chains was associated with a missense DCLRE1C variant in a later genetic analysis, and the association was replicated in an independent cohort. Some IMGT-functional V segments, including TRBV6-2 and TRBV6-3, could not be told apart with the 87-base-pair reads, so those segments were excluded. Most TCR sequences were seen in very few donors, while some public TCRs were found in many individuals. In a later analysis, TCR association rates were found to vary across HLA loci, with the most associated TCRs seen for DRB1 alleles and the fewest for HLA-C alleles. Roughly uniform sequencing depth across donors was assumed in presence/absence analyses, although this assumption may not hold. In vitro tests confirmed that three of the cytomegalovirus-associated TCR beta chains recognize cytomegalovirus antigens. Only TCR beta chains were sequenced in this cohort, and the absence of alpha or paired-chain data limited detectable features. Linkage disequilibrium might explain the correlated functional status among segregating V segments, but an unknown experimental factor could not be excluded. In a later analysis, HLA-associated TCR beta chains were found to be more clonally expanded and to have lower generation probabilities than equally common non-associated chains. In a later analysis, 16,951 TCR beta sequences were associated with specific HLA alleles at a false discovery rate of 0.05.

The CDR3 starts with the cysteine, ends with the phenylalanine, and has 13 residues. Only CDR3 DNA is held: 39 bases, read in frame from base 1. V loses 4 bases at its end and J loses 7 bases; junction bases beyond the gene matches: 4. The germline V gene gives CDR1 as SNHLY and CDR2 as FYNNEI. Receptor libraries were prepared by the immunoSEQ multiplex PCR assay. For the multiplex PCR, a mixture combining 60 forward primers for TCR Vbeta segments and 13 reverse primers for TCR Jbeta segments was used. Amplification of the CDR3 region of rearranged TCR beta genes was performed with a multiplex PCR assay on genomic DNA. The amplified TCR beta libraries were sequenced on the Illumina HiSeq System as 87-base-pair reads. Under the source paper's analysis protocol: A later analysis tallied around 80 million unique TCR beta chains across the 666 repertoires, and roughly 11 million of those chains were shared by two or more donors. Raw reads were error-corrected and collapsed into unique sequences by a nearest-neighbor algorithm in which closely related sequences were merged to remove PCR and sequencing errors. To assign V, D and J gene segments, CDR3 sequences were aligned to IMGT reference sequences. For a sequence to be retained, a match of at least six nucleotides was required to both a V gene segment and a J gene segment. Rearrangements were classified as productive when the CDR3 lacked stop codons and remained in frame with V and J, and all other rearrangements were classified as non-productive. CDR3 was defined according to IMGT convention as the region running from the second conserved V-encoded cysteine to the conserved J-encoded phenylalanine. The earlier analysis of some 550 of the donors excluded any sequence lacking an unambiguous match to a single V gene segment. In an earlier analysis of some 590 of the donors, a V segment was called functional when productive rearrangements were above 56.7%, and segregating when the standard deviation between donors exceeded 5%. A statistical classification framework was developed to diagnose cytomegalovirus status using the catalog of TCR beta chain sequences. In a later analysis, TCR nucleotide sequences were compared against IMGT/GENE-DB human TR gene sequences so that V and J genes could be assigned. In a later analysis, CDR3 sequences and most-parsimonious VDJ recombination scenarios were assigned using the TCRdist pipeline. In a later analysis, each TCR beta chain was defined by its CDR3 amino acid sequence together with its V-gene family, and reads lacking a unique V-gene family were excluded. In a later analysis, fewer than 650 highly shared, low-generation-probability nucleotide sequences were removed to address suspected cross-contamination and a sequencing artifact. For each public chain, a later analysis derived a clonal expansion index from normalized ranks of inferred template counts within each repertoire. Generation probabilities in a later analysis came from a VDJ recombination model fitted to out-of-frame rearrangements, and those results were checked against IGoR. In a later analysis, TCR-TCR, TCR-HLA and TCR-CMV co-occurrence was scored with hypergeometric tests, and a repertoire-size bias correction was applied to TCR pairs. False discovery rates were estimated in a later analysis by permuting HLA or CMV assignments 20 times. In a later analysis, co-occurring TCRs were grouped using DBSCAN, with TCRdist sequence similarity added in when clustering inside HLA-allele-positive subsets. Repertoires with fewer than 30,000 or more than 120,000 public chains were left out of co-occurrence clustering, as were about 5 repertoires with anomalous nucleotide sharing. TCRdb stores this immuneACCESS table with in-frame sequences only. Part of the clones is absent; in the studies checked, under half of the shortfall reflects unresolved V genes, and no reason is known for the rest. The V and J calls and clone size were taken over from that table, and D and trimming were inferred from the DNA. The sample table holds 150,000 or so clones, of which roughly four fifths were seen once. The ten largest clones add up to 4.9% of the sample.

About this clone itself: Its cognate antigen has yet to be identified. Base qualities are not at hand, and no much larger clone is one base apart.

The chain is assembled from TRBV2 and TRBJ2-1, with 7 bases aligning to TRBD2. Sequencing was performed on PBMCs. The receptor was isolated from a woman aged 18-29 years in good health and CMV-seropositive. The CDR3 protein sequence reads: CASSARRGNEQFF. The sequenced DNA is TGTGCCAGCAGTGCCAGGCGGGGGAATGAGCAGTTCTTC. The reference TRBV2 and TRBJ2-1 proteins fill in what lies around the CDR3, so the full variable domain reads EPEVTQTPSHQVTQMGQEVILRCVPISNHLYFYWYRQILGQKVEFLVSFYNNEISEKSEIFDDQFSVERPDGSNFTLKIRSTKLEDSAMYFCASSARRGNEQFFGPGTRLTVL.